A selection of T cell receptor beta chains follows, all from one sample in a study of post-analysis software for immune sequencing data. From the PCR reads, TCRdb called clonotypes with MiXCR, one entry per CDR3 protein. The profile covers hundreds of thousands of distinct CDR3 sequences, with roughly half appearing a single time and approximately 4.3% taken by the ten largest. Sequencing input: blood. The source is a girl aged 5-17 years with multiple sclerosis. Both conserved end residues are part of each CDR3. Fields, in order: clone size, V gene, D gene, J gene, CDR3 DNA, CDR3 protein. D genes are given only for firm matches. Clone size appears in some rows only: once, few, many, or a class for an expanded clone.

size: .
V: TRBV28
D: TRBD1
J: TRBJ1-5
DNA: TGTGCCAGCACCCCGGACAGGCCTTATCAGCCCCAGCATTTT
CDR3: CASTPDRPYQPQHF

size: .
V: TRBV20-1
D: TRBD2
J: TRBJ2-1
DNA: TGCAGTGCTAGCGGGAGGGGGAACAATGAGCAGTTCTTC
CDR3: CSASGRGNNEQFF

size: .
V: TRBV29-1
D: .
J: TRBJ2-7
DNA: TGCAGCGTTGGAGGACAGAAGTCATCCTACGAGCAGTACTTC
CDR3: CSVGGQKSSYEQYF

size: few
V: TRBV7-8
D: .
J: TRBJ1-2
DNA: TGTGCCAGCAGCTTAGCAGGCGGGCTAAAGTGGGGCTACACCTTC
CDR3: CASSLAGGLKWGYTF

size: few
V: TRBV10-2
D: .
J: TRBJ2-7
DNA: TGCGCCAGCAGTGGACTCGGACAGATCTCCTACGAGCAGTACTTC
CDR3: CASSGLGQISYEQYF

size: .
V: TRBV12-3/TRBV12-4
D: .
J: TRBJ1-2
DNA: TGTGCCAGCAGTTTTCGTCCCACCGGTTCTAACTATGGCTACACCTTC
CDR3: CASSFRPTGSNYGYTF

size: .
V: TRBV2
D: TRBD2
J: TRBJ2-6
DNA: TGTGCCAGCAGCGGACTAGCGGGAGGTACTGGGGCCAACGTCCTGACTTTC
CDR3: CASSGLAGGTGANVLTF

size: .
V: TRBV29-1
D: .
J: TRBJ2-1
DNA: TGCAGCGGGAGGCAGGGCAATGAGCAGTTCTTC
CDR3: CSGRQGNEQFF

size: .
V: TRBV5-5
D: TRBD1
J: TRBJ1-2
DNA: TGTGCCAGCAGCTGGACAGGCGACGGAGGCTACACCTTC
CDR3: CASSWTGDGGYTF

size: .
V: TRBV15
D: .
J: TRBJ1-4
DNA: TGTGCCACCAGCAGAGTCGGGCCGTCCGGGAGTGGTGAAAAACTGTTTTTT
CDR3: CATSRVGPSGSGEKLFF

size: .
V: TRBV7-6
D: .
J: TRBJ2-5
DNA: TGTGCCAGCGAATTTAAGGAGACCCAGTACTTC
CDR3: CASEFKETQYF

size: .
V: TRBV5-1
D: TRBD2
J: TRBJ2-1
DNA: TGCGCCAGCAGCCAGGGACTAGCGGGAGCGGGGGAGCAGTTCTTC
CDR3: CASSQGLAGAGEQFF

size: .
V: TRBV29-1
D: TRBD1
J: TRBJ2-1
DNA: TGCAGCGCCCCGGGACAGGCTTTCAATGAGCAGTTCTTC
CDR3: CSAPGQAFNEQFF

size: .
V: TRBV7-8
D: TRBD1
J: TRBJ1-5
DNA: TGTGCCAGCAGCCAGGACAGGGGGCGAGGTCAGCCCCAGCATTTT
CDR3: CASSQDRGRGQPQHF

size: .
V: TRBV4-1
D: TRBD1
J: TRBJ1-5
DNA: TGCGCCAGCAGCCAACCGGGACAGGGGGTTTCTCAGCCCCAGCATTTT
CDR3: CASSQPGQGVSQPQHF

size: .
V: TRBV16
D: .
J: TRBJ1-5
DNA: TGTGCCAGCAGCCGCACTATGGGCAATCAGCCCCAGCATTTT
CDR3: CASSRTMGNQPQHF

size: few
V: TRBV6-6
D: .
J: TRBJ1-2
DNA: TGTGCCAGCAGTTACGGAGCTAACTATGGCTACACCTTC
CDR3: CASSYGANYGYTF

size: .
V: TRBV12-3/TRBV12-4
D: .
J: TRBJ2-5
DNA: TGTGCCAGCAGGCTTGCCCGGGACGGGGAGACCCAGTACTTC
CDR3: CASRLARDGETQYF

size: few
V: TRBV11-2
D: .
J: TRBJ2-7
DNA: TGTGCCAGCAGCTATGCGGTAGAGCAGTACTTC
CDR3: CASSYAVEQYF

size: .
V: TRBV7-3
D: TRBD1
J: TRBJ1-2
DNA: TGTGCCAGCAGCGAGACAGGGAAATATGGCTACACCTTC
CDR3: CASSETGKYGYTF

size: .
V: TRBV7-6
D: .
J: TRBJ2-5
DNA: TGTGCCAGCAGCTTAGAACCAGGGGCGATGGAGACCCAGTACTTC
CDR3: CASSLEPGAMETQYF

size: .
V: TRBV10-3
D: .
J: TRBJ2-7
DNA: TGTGCCATCAGTGCCTCCCTCTCCTACGAGCAGTACTTC
CDR3: CAISASLSYEQYF

size: few
V: TRBV6-5
D: TRBD1
J: TRBJ2-4
DNA: TGTGCCAGCAGGGACGACAGGGGCACGAACATTCAGTACTTC
CDR3: CASRDDRGTNIQYF

size: .
V: TRBV5-1
D: .
J: TRBJ2-1
DNA: TGCGCCAGCAGGTGGACGAGTACGAGCTCCTACAATGAGCAGTTCTTC
CDR3: CASRWTSTSSYNEQFF

size: few
V: TRBV7-2
D: TRBD1
J: TRBJ2-3
DNA: TGTGCCAGCAGCTCCCATATACCGGCTCCAGGGGGTTATTTAACAGATACGCAGTATTTT
CDR3: CASSSHIPAPGGYLTDTQYF

size: few
V: TRBV5-1
D: TRBD1
J: TRBJ2-1
DNA: TGCGCCAGCAGCGGGGGCGAGACAGGGGGAAACAATGAGCAGTTCTTC
CDR3: CASSGGETGGNNEQFF

size: few
V: TRBV20-1
D: .
J: TRBJ2-3
DNA: TGCAGTGCTAGAGTGGGACTTAGCAACACAGATACGCAGTATTTT
CDR3: CSARVGLSNTDTQYF

size: .
V: TRBV20-1
D: .
J: TRBJ1-4
DNA: TGCAGTGCCCCAGCGTGGCCAACTAATGAAAAACTGTTTTTT
CDR3: CSAPAWPTNEKLFF

size: .
V: TRBV29-1
D: .
J: TRBJ1-2
DNA: TGCAGCGTTGAAGCCCACGGGGGGCGGGGTGGCTACACCTTC
CDR3: CSVEAHGGRGGYTF

size: .
V: TRBV20-1
D: .
J: TRBJ2-3
DNA: TGCAGTGCTAGCCGGACCCTAAAAAGCACAGATACGCAGTATTTT
CDR3: CSASRTLKSTDTQYF

size: .
V: TRBV10-3
D: .
J: TRBJ2-5
DNA: TGTGCCATCAGCCCTGTGGTCGTGGAGACCCAGTACTTC
CDR3: CAISPVVVETQYF

size: few
V: TRBV5-1
D: .
J: TRBJ1-2
DNA: TGCGCCAGCAGCTTGGCCCCCAGGGACCAGAACTATGGCTACACCTTC
CDR3: CASSLAPRDQNYGYTF

size: few
V: TRBV7-9
D: TRBD1
J: TRBJ1-1
DNA: TGTGCCAGCAGCCCATGGGACAGGGTGAACACTGAAGCTTTCTTT
CDR3: CASSPWDRVNTEAFF

size: .
V: TRBV15
D: .
J: TRBJ2-7
DNA: TGTGCCACCAGCAGAGAGGCGGACAGCTCCTACGAGCAGTACTTC
CDR3: CATSREADSSYEQYF

size: few
V: TRBV7-9
D: .
J: TRBJ1-1
DNA: TGTGCCAGCAGCTTAGTGGGGGCAGGGCAAGGCGCGCTGAACACTGAAGCTTTCTTT
CDR3: CASSLVGAGQGALNTEAFF

size: .
V: TRBV13
D: TRBD2
J: TRBJ2-1
DNA: TGTGCCAGCAGCCCCGGACTAGTGGGAGGGTACAATGAGCAGTTCTTC
CDR3: CASSPGLVGGYNEQFF

size: .
V: TRBV5-1
D: .
J: TRBJ1-2
DNA: TGCGCCAGCAGCCTGCTCGCCGGGATTAACTATGGCTACACCTTC
CDR3: CASSLLAGINYGYTF

size: .
V: TRBV29-1
D: .
J: TRBJ2-3
DNA: TGCAGCGTTGAGGGGGCAACCAGGACAGATACGCAGTATTTT
CDR3: CSVEGATRTDTQYF

size: many
V: TRBV9
D: .
J: TRBJ2-7
DNA: TGTGCCAGCAGCGTAGGGGGGAGCTCCTACGAGCAGTACTTC
CDR3: CASSVGGSSYEQYF

size: few
V: TRBV20-1
D: .
J: TRBJ1-2
DNA: TGCAGTGCCTGGCCAGGGGAAAATGGCTACACCTTC
CDR3: CSAWPGENGYTF

size: .
V: TRBV28
D: .
J: TRBJ2-1
DNA: TGTGCCAGCAGTTCTGTCGACGGAAGCTCCTACAATGAGCAGTTCTTC
CDR3: CASSSVDGSSYNEQFF

size: few
V: TRBV6-5
D: TRBD1
J: TRBJ1-2
DNA: TGTGCCAGCAGCAAGGGACAGGGAGGCGGCTACACCTTC
CDR3: CASSKGQGGGYTF

size: .
V: TRBV7-9
D: .
J: TRBJ1-5
DNA: TGTGCCAGCAGCCCCCTTGGGAGGAGCAATCAGCCCCAGCATTTT
CDR3: CASSPLGRSNQPQHF

size: .
V: TRBV6-1
D: TRBD1
J: TRBJ2-7
DNA: TGTGCCAGCAGTGATAAGTGGACAGGGAAATACGAGCAGTACTTC
CDR3: CASSDKWTGKYEQYF

size: .
V: TRBV6-2/TRBV6-3
D: TRBD2
J: TRBJ2-7
DNA: TGTGCCAGCAGTCCCCTAAAAAGCGGGGGACTCTACGAGCAGTACTTC
CDR3: CASSPLKSGGLYEQYF

size: few
V: TRBV29-1
D: .
J: TRBJ2-3
DNA: TGCAGCGTGCTAGAGGTTTGGCTTAGCACAGATACGCAGTATTTT
CDR3: CSVLEVWLSTDTQYF

size: .
V: TRBV20-1
D: TRBD2
J: TRBJ2-1
DNA: TGCAGTAGAACCGGGACTAGTGGTTATGAGCAGTTCTTC
CDR3: CSRTGTSGYEQFF

size: few
V: TRBV6-5
D: TRBD1
J: TRBJ2-7
DNA: TGTGCCAGCAGTAGACCTTGGGACAGAAACTACGAGCAGTACTTC
CDR3: CASSRPWDRNYEQYF

size: .
V: TRBV6-1
D: TRBD1
J: TRBJ1-2
DNA: TGTGCCAACAGTAGAGGGACAGGGGGCCACTATGGCTACACCTTC
CDR3: CANSRGTGGHYGYTF

size: .
V: TRBV29-1
D: TRBD2
J: TRBJ2-3
DNA: TGCAGCGTTCTAGCGGGAGGGCCCACAGATACGCAGTATTTT
CDR3: CSVLAGGPTDTQYF

size: .
V: TRBV3-1
D: .
J: TRBJ1-2
DNA: TGTGCCAGCAGCCAAGAAGGGGTTTCCGCTGGCTACACCTTC
CDR3: CASSQEGVSAGYTF

size: .
V: TRBV6-6
D: .
J: TRBJ2-7
DNA: TGTGCCAGCACTAGGACTGTGAGCTCCTACGAGCAGTACTTC
CDR3: CASTRTVSSYEQYF

size: few
V: TRBV12-3/TRBV12-4
D: TRBD1
J: TRBJ2-7
DNA: TGTGCCAGCAGTCGGACAGGGACCCCTTACGAGCAGTACTTC
CDR3: CASSRTGTPYEQYF

size: .
V: TRBV29-1
D: .
J: TRBJ2-1
DNA: TGCAGCGTTGTCGGGCGGGTGAGCTCCTACAATGAGCAGTTCTTC
CDR3: CSVVGRVSSYNEQFF

size: few
V: TRBV29-1
D: .
J: TRBJ2-7
DNA: TGCAGCGTGGAGGAGAGGGGCTACGAGCAGTACTTC
CDR3: CSVEERGYEQYF

size: many
V: TRBV6-5
D: .
J: TRBJ2-6
DNA: TGTGCCAGCAGTTACTCTTCTGGGGCCAACGTCCTGACTTTC
CDR3: CASSYSSGANVLTF

size: .
V: TRBV4-2
D: TRBD2
J: TRBJ2-1
DNA: TGTGCCAGCAGCCACGGACTCGGACTAGCGGACGATGAGCAGTTCTTC
CDR3: CASSHGLGLADDEQFF